The present TCR beta chain was sequenced within a study of CD8+CD57+ T cells in acquired aplastic anemia. Genomic DNA, serving as template, underwent TCR beta VDJ and CDR3 profiling. TCRdb itself ran the reads through MiXCR, one entry per CDR3 protein. The table has 250,000 or so distinct CDR3 sequences, 40% to 50% seen once; the top ten hold less than 9%. CD8+CD57+ cell expansion had been shown by flow cytometry in patients chosen for sequencing. V was clipped by 2 bases and J by 7 bases, with 15 bases between them. CDR1 is SEHNR, CDR2 FQNEAQ, per germline (reference sequence). CDR3 size: 15 residues.

Sequencing used sorted CD4+, CD8+, or CD8+CD57+ T cells (not recorded which) from PBMCs. This clonotype was sampled from a human donor with aplastic anemia. The chain carries TRBV7-9 and TRBJ1-5; possible D gene TRBD1, 6 bases. The CDR3 DNA reads TGTGCCAGCAGCTTACTCGGACAGCCAGGGCAGCCCCAGCATTTT. It yields the protein CASSLLGQPGQPQHF.